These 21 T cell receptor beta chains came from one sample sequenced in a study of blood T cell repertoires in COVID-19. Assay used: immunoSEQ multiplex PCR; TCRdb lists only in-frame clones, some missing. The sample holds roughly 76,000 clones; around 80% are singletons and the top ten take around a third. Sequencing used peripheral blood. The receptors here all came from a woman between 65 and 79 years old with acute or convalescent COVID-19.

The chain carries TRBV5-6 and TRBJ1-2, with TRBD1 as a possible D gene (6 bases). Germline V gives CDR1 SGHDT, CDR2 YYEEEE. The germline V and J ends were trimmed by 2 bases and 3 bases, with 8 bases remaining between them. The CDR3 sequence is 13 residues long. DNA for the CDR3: TGTGCCAGCAGCTTCCCAGGGGACTATGGCTACACCTTC. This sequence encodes CASSFPGDYGYTF.

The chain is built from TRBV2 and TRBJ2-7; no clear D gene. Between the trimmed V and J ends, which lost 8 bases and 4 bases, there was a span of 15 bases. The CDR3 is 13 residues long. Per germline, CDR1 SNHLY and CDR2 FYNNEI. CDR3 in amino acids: CASGAGMLYEQYF. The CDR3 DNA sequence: TGTGCCAGCGGTGCAGGAATGTTATACGAGCAGTACTTC.

CDR3 in amino acids: CAWTRSLLDGYTF. CDR3 DNA: TGTGCCTGGACGCGAAGCCTATTAGATGGCTACACCTTC. The chain links TRBV30 to TRBJ1-2, with no clear D. The germline V and J ends were trimmed by 4 bases and 6 bases, with 15 bases remaining between them. The CDR3 consists of 13 residues. Germline V gene lookup returns CDR1 GTSNPN and CDR2 SVGIG (reference sequence).

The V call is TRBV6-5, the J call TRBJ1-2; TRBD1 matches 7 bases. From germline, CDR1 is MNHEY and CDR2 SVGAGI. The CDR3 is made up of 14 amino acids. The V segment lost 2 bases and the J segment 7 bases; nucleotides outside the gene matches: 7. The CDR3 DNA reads TGTGCCAGCAGTTACCTCGGGACAGCTGGTGGCTACACCTTC. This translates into CASSYLGTAGGYTF.

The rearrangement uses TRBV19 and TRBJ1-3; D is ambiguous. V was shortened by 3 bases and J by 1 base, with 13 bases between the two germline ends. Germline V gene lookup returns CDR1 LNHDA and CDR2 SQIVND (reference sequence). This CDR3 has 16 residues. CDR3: CASSMVGNSSGNTIYF. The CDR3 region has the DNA TGTGCCAGTAGTATGGTCGGGAACTCGTCTGGAAACACCATATATTTT.

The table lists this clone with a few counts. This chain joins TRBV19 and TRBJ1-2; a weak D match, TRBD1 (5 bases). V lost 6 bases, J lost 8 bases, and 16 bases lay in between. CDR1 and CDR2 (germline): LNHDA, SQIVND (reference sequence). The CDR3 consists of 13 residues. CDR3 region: CASSLTDRYGYTF. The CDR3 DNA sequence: TGTGCCAGTAGCCTTACCGACAGATACGGCTACACCTTC.

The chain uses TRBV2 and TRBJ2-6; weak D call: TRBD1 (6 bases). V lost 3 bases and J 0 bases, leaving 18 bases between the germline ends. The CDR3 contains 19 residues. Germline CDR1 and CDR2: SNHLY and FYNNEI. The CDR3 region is CASSDFLRGPFSGANVLTF. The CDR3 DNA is TGTGCCAGCAGTGATTTCCTCAGGGGACCTTTCTCTGGGGCCAACGTCCTGACTTTC.

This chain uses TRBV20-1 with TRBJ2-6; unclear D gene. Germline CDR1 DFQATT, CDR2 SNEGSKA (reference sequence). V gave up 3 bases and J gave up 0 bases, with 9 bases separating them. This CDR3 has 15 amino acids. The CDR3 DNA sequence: TGCAGTGCTAGTTTCAGTTTCTCTGGGGCCAACGTCCTGACTTTC. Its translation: CSASFSFSGANVLTF.

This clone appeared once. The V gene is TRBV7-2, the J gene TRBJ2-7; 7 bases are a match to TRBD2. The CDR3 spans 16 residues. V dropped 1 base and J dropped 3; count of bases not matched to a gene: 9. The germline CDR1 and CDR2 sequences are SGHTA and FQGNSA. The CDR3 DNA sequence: TGTGCCAGCAGCTTAGGTCCGGGCGGGAGTCTCTACGAGCAGTACTTC. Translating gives CASSLGPGGSLYEQYF.

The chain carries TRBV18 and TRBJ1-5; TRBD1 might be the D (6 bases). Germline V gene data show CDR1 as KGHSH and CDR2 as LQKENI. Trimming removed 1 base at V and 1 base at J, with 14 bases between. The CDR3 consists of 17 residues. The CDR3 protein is CASSPQGVDASNQPQHF. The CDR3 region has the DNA TGTGCCAGCTCACCACAGGGGGTGGACGCGAGCAATCAGCCCCAGCATTTT.

The CDR3 coding sequence is TGTGCCAGCAGCCCCACAGGGGCCGATTTCACCTTC. As protein: CASSPTGADFTF. The V and J genes are TRBV5-5 and TRBJ1-2; 7 bases are a match to TRBD1. CDR1 is SGHKS, CDR2 YYEKEE, per germline (reference sequence). CDR3 size: 12 residues. After removal of 4 bases from V and 13 bases from J, the junction contained 10 bases not matched to a gene.

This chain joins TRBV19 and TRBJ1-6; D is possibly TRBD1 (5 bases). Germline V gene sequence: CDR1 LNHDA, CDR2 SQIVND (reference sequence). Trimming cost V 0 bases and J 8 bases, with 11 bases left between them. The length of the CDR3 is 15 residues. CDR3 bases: TGTGCCAGTAGTATAGATGTGGGGGGTCATTCACCCCTCCACTTT. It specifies CASSIDVGGHSPLHF. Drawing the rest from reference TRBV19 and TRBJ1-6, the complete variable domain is DGGITQSPKYLFRKEGQNVTLSCEQNLNHDAMYWYRQDPGQGLRLIYYSQIVNDFQKGDIAEGYSVSREKKESFPLTVTSAQKNPTAFYLCASSIDVGGHSPLHFGNGTRLTVT.

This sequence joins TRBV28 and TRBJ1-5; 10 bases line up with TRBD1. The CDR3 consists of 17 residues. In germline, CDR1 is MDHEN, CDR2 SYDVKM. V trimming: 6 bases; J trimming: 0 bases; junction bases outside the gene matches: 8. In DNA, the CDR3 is TGTGCCAGCAGCGGGACAGGGGCCCGATATAGCAATCAGCCCCAGCATTTT. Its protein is CASSGTGARYSNQPQHF.

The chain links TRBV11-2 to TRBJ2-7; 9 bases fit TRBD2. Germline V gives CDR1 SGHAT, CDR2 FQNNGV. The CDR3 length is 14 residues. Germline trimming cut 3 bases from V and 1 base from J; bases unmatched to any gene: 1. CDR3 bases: TGTGCCAGCAGCTTCACTAGCGGGTCCTACGAGCAGTACTTC. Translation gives CASSFTSGSYEQYF.

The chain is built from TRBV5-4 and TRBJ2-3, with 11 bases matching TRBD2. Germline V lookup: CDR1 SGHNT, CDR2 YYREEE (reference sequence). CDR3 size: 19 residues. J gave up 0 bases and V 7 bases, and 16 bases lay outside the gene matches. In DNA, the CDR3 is TGTGCCAGCGCCTTCCGCCAGGGACTAGCGGTGGTTAGCACAGATACGCAGTATTTT. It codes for CASAFRQGLAVVSTDTQYF.

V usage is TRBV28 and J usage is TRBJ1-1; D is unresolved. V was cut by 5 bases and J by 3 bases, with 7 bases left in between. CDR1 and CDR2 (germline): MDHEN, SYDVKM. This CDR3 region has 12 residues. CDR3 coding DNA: TGTGCCAGCAGTATTTCAGACACTGAAGCTTTCTTT. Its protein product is CASSISDTEAFF.

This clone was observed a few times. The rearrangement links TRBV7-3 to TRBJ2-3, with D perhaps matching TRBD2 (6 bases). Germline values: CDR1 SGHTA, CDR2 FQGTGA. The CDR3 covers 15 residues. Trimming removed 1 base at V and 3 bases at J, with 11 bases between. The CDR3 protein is CASSLIAGLTDTQYF. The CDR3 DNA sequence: TGTGCCAGCAGCTTAATTGCGGGGTTAACAGATACGCAGTATTTT.

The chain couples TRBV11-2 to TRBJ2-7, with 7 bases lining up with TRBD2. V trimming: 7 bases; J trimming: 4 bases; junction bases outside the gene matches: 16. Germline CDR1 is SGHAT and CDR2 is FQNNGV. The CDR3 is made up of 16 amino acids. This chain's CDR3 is CASNSIGGGSSYEQYF. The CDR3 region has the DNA TGTGCCAGCAACTCGATTGGAGGCGGGAGTTCTTACGAGCAGTACTTC.

In DNA form, the CDR3 reads TGCAGCGTCGCAGGGGGCGCGGGTCAGCCCCAGCATTTT. This gives the protein CSVAGGAGQPQHF. The chain links TRBV29-1 to TRBJ1-5, with 8 bases that match TRBD1. CDR3 length equals 13 residues. Germline V gives CDR1 SQVTM, CDR2 ANQGSEA. V shed 6 bases and J 6 bases; nucleotides not matched to a gene: 7. The full variable domain, completed using reference TRBV29-1 and TRBJ1-5, is SAVISQKPSRDICQRGTSLTIQCQVDSQVTMMFWYRQQPGQSLTLIATANQGSEATYESGFVIDKFPISRPNLTFSTLTVSNMSPEDSSIYLCSVAGGAGQPQHFGDGTRLSIL.

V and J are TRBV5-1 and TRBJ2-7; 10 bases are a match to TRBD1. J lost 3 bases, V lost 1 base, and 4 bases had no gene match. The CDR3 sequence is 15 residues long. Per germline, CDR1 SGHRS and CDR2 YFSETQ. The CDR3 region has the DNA TGCGCCAGCAGCTTGTTGGGACAGGGGAACTACGAGCAGTACTTC. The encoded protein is CASSLLGQGNYEQYF.

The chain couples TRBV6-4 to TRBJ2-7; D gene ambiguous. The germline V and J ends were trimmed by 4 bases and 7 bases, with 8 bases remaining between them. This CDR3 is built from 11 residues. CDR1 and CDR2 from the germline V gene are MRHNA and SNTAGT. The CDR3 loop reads CASSVGYEQYF. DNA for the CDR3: TGTGCCAGCAGTGTCGGGTATGAGCAGTACTTC.